The 24 T cell receptor beta chains listed next were all sequenced from one sample in a study of cytomegalovirus exposure and HLA in healthy donors. Only in-frame clones appear in the TCRdb table, and some are missing; sequencing was by immunoSEQ multiplex PCR. The table records about 160,000 clones, roughly nine tenths of them present only once. Sequenced input: PBMCs. These receptor sequences come from a woman aged 18-35 years in good health and CMV-seropositive.

The chain joins TRBV18 to TRBJ2-5; D gene uncertain. This CDR3 is 15 amino acids long. The V gene lost 2 bases and the J gene lost 5 bases, with 15 bases spanning the gap. In germline, CDR1 is KGHSH, CDR2 LQKENI. The CDR3 protein is CASSPSRLEPETQYF. The DNA for the CDR3 is TGTGCCAGCTCACCAAGTCGTCTAGAGCCCGAGACCCAGTACTTC.

The sample holds one count of this clone. This chain uses TRBV5-4 with TRBJ2-3, with 10 bases aligning to TRBD2. Germline CDR1 SGHNT, CDR2 YYREEE (reference sequence). V shed 2 bases and J 6 bases; nucleotides not matched to a gene: 12. CDR3 size: 17 residues. CDR3 sequence: CASSLGPSGSGGDTQYF. CDR3 nucleotides: TGTGCCAGCAGCTTAGGTCCTAGCGGGAGTGGGGGGGATACGCAGTATTTT.

J is TRBJ2-3 and V is TRBV4-1, with no clear D. Trimming left V 3 bases short and J 0 bases short, with 13 bases between. The length of the CDR3 is 16 residues. In germline, CDR1 is MGHRA, CDR2 YSYEKL. In DNA form, the CDR3 reads TGCGCCAGCAGCCAGATCGACTTAACTAGCACAGATACGCAGTATTTT. This sequence encodes CASSQIDLTSTDTQYF.

The chain combines TRBV5-6 with TRBJ2-2, with D unresolved. The CDR3 loop spans 14 amino acids. The germline gives CDR1 SGHDT, CDR2 YYEEEE. V was shortened by 4 bases and J by 2 bases, with 9 bases between the two germline ends. The DNA of the CDR3 is TGTGCCAGCAGCATGACTGCTAACACCGGGGAGCTGTTTTTT. Its translation: CASSMTANTGELFF.

The genes are TRBV7-2 and TRBJ1-2, with D tentatively TRBD1 (5 bases). CDR1 is SGHTA, CDR2 FQGNSA, per germline. This CDR3 is 15 amino acids long. V lost 6 bases, J lost 4 bases, and 18 bases lay in between. The CDR3 loop is CASSSNQGSPYGYTF. The CDR3 bases are TGTGCCAGCAGTTCCAACCAGGGCTCCCCCTATGGCTACACCTTC.

The sample holds one count of this clone. The chain employs TRBV6-1 and TRBJ2-1; 8 bases map to TRBD2. CDR1 and CDR2 from the germline V gene are MNHNS and SASEGT. The CDR3 is made up of 15 amino acids. The V gene end was trimmed by 5 bases and the J gene end by 5 bases; junction bases not matched to a gene: 8. The CDR3 here is CASSTGTSPHNEQFF. The DNA for the CDR3 is TGTGCCAGCAGTACCGGGACTAGTCCCCACAATGAGCAGTTCTTC.

The chain has TRBV11-3 and TRBJ2-7, with D tentatively TRBD1 (6 bases). This CDR3 contains 14 residues. V was clipped by 5 bases and J by 1 base, with 12 bases between them. Germline values: CDR1 SGHNT, CDR2 YENEEA. The CDR3 loop reads CASSARDTSYEQYF. DNA of the CDR3: TGTGCCAGCAGCGCACGGGACACATCCTACGAGCAGTACTTC.

The gene calls are TRBV6-5 and TRBJ1-5; 8 positions agree with TRBD1. The V and J ends lost 6 bases and 6 bases, in that order; junction bases with no gene match: 7. Germline loops: CDR1 MNHEY, CDR2 SVGAGI. The CDR3 has 14 amino acids. The CDR3 spells CASRIDRGRQPQHF. Here the CDR3 DNA reads TGTGCCAGCAGAATAGACAGGGGACGTCAGCCCCAGCATTTT.

This chain links TRBV5-1 with TRBJ1-1; D is perhaps TRBD1 (6 bases). This CDR3 region has 13 residues. The germline V and J ends were trimmed by 6 bases and 0 bases, with 9 bases remaining between them. Germline CDR1 and CDR2: SGHRS and YFSETQ. CDR3 coding DNA: TGCGCCAGCATGGACAGTATGAACACTGAAGCTTTCTTT. Translation gives CASMDSMNTEAFF. Supplemented by reference TRBV5-1 and TRBJ1-1, the full variable domain reads KAGVTQTPRYLIKTRGQQVTLSCSPISGHRSVSWYQQTPGQGLQFLFEYFSETQRNKGNFPGRFSGRQFSNSRSEMNVSTLELGDSALYLCASMDSMNTEAFFGQGTRLTVV.

This chain joins TRBV7-9 and TRBJ2-5; 10 bases are a match to TRBD2. The trim removed 8 bases at V and 5 bases at J, leaving 11 bases unmatched. CDR1 is SEHNR and CDR2 is FQNEAQ in the germline V gene (reference sequence). CDR3 size: 15 residues. The CDR3 DNA reads as TGTGCCAGCGGCCCAATGAAAGCGGGAGGGGAGACCCAGTACTTC. Amino acid sequence: CASGPMKAGGETQYF.

CDR3 in amino acids: CAITQGNYGYTF. Written as DNA, the CDR3 is TGTGCCATCACTCAGGGGAACTATGGCTACACCTTC. This chain links TRBV10-3 with TRBJ1-2; tentative D call: TRBD1 (6 bases). Germline lookup yields CDR1 ENHRY and CDR2 SYGVKD. V lost 7 bases and J lost 2, with 8 bases in between. This CDR3 spans 12 amino acids.

V usage is TRBV5-6 and J usage is TRBJ1-5; D is ambiguous. Germline values: CDR1 SGHDT, CDR2 YYEEEE. V was clipped by 4 bases and J by 0 bases, with 11 bases between them. The CDR3 runs 15 residues. The CDR3 DNA follows: TGTGCCAGCAGCCTGCTAGGTTATAGCAATCAGCCCCAGCATTTT. This codes for CASSLLGYSNQPQHF.

The CDR3 here is CASSLSIRTLRGSGELFF. CDR3 sequence (DNA): TGTGCCAGCAGCTTGTCAATCAGGACGTTGAGGGGGTCCGGGGAGCTGTTTTTT. V gene TRBV5-4 combines with J gene TRBJ2-2, with D perhaps matching TRBD1 (6 bases). CDR3 length equals 18 residues. The germline V gene encodes CDR1 SGHNT and CDR2 YYREEE (reference sequence). The V end lost 1 base, the J end lost 6 bases, and 22 bases lay between the germline ends.

J is TRBJ1-5 and V is TRBV28; a possible D gene is TRBD1 (6 bases). Between the trimmed V and J ends, which lost 2 bases and 4 bases, there was a span of 9 bases. The CDR3 loop spans 14 amino acids. The germline CDR1 and CDR2 sequences are MDHEN and SYDVKM. The CDR3 protein is CASSLEGVNQPQHF. The CDR3 DNA sequence: TGTGCCAGCAGTTTAGAGGGGGTGAATCAGCCCCAGCATTTT.

The genes are TRBV30 and TRBJ1-2; D unclear. The CDR3 runs 13 residues. Trimming took off 0 bases at V and 3 bases at J, with 8 bases between the two ends. Germline CDR1 reads GTSNPN; CDR2 reads SVGIG (reference sequence). The CDR3 spells CAWSVEAHYGYTF. In nucleotides, the CDR3 is TGTGCCTGGAGTGTCGAGGCCCACTATGGCTACACCTTC.

CDR3 bases: TGTGCCAGCACTCAGGGTGGCTACGAGCAGTACTTC. This encodes CASTQGGYEQYF. The chain uses TRBV28 and TRBJ2-7; maybe TRBD1 (5 bases). This CDR3 spans 12 amino acids. V shed 7 bases and J shed 3 bases, with 10 bases lying between them. Germline CDR1 MDHEN, CDR2 SYDVKM.

This sequence joins TRBV7-2 and TRBJ1-4; D may be TRBD1 (5 bases). The CDR3 is 12 amino acids. The germline V gene encodes CDR1 SGHTA and CDR2 FQGNSA. Trimming shortened V by 3 bases and J by 8 bases, and 7 bases separated the two germline ends. CDR3 coding DNA: TGTGCCAGCAGCTTGGGGGGGGAAAAACTGTTTTTT. Protein sequence: CASSLGGEKLFF.

The V gene is TRBV27, the J gene TRBJ2-2; 8 bases are shared with TRBD1. With V trimmed by 5 bases and J by 4 bases, 6 bases remained unmatched. CDR3 length: 15 residues. From germline, CDR1 is MNHEY and CDR2 SMNVEV (reference sequence). CDR3 sequence (DNA): TGTGCCAGCAGTAAGGGACAGGCGAGCACCGGGGAGCTGTTTTTT. Residues: CASSKGQASTGELFF.

The V and J genes are TRBV5-3 and TRBJ2-4; 7 nucleotides agree with TRBD2. TRBV5-3 is known as an ORF, though its function is uncertain. J lost 0 bases, V lost 10 bases, and 7 bases had no gene match. This CDR3 is 14 amino acids long. The CDR3: CAGRERPAKNIQYF. The CDR3 bases are TGTGCCGGGAGGGAGCGGCCAGCCAAAAACATTCAGTACTTC.

This chain joins TRBV11-3 and TRBJ2-5, with D unresolved. The ends were cut back, 1 base at V and 4 bases at J, with 10 bases in the middle. Germline-derived CDR1 and CDR2 are SGHNT and YENEEA. CDR3 length: 14 residues. Here the CDR3 reads CASSLGVEPETQYF. As DNA, the CDR3 is TGTGCCAGCAGCTTAGGTGTCGAGCCAGAGACCCAGTACTTC.

The rearrangement joins TRBV18 to TRBJ1-5; D gene uncertain. With 4 bases removed from V and 0 bases from J, the gap between germline ends came to 7 bases. There are 14 residues in the CDR3. The germline V gene has CDR1 KGHSH and CDR2 LQKENI. The CDR3 nucleotides are TGTGCCAGCTCACGGGAGTATAGCAATCAGCCCCAGCATTTT. This codes for CASSREYSNQPQHF.

V and J are TRBV5-5 and TRBJ2-7; the D gene is possibly TRBD2 (5 bases). This CDR3 is built from 14 residues. CDR1 and CDR2 from the germline V gene are SGHKS and YYEKEE (reference sequence). Trimming left V 3 bases short and J 5 bases short, with 15 bases between. CDR3 sequence: CASSYGPGNHEQYF. CDR3 DNA: TGTGCCAGCAGCTATGGACCGGGGAACCACGAGCAGTACTTC.

The J gene is TRBJ1-1, the V gene TRBV6-5, with D possibly matching TRBD1 (5 bases). The CDR3 is 14 residues long. Trimming took off 3 bases at V and 4 bases at J, with 12 bases between the two ends. The germline V gene encodes CDR1 MNHEY and CDR2 SVGAGI. The CDR3 spells CASSYVGGGTEAFF. In DNA form, the CDR3 reads TGTGCCAGCAGTTATGTGGGGGGGGGCACTGAAGCTTTCTTT.

The chain couples TRBV2 to TRBJ2-7; TRBD1 matches at 10 bases. Germline V CDR1 and CDR2: SNHLY, FYNNEI. V shed 6 bases, J shed 5 bases, and the junction held 7 bases outside the gene matches. The CDR3 is 14 residues long. CDR3 region: CASRPTGGMDEQYF. As DNA, the CDR3 is TGTGCCAGCAGGCCGACAGGGGGCATGGACGAGCAGTACTTC.